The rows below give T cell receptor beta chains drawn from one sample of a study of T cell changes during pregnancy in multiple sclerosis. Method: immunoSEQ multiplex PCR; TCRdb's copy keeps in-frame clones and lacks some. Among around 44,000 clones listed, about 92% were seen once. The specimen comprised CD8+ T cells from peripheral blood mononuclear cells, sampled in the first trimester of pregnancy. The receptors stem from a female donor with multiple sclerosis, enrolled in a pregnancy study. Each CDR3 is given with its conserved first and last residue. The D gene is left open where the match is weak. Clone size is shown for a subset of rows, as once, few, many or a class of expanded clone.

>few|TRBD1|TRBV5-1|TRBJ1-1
CASSGGTGNAEAFF
TGCGCCAGCAGCGGTGGGACAGGGAATGCTGAAGCTTTCTTT
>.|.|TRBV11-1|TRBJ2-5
CASSPIGLGQLETQYF
TGTGCCAGCAGTCCGATCGGGTTGGGGCAGCTCGAGACCCAGTACTTC
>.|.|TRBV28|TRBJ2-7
CASTTPKSGSYEQYF
TGTGCCAGCACCACCCCTAAGAGCGGGTCCTACGAGCAGTACTTC
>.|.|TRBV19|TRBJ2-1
CASSIDGGEANEQFF
TGTGCCAGTAGTATAGATGGCGGGGAGGCGAATGAGCAGTTCTTC
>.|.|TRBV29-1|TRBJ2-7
CSVVGEIEQYF
TGCAGCGTTGTCGGTGAAATCGAGCAGTACTTC
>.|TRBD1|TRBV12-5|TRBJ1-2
CASGLTTGGYGYTF
TGTGCTAGTGGTTTGACCACAGGGGGCTATGGCTACACCTTC
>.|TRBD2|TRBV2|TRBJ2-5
CASSLLGGGSGETQYF
TGTGCCAGCAGCCTGCTTGGCGGGGGGTCGGGGGAGACCCAGTACTTC
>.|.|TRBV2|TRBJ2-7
CASFSTGHSSYEQYF
TGTGCCAGCTTCTCCACGGGACATAGCTCCTACGAGCAGTACTTC
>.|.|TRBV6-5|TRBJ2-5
CASGGSQETQYF
TGTGCCAGCGGAGGGTCCCAAGAGACCCAGTACTTC
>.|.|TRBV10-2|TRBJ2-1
CASSEVKLLPNEQFF
TGCGCCAGCAGTGAGGTAAAGCTTCTTCCCAATGAGCAGTTCTTC
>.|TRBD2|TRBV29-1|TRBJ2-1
CSVAGGASNEQFF
TGCAGCGTTGCCGGGGGGGCCAGTAATGAGCAGTTCTTC
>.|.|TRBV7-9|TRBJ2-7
CASRDGLSYEQYF
TGTGCCAGCAGGGACGGACTTTCCTACGAGCAGTACTTC
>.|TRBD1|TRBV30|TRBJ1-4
CAWSGGQGAWEKLFF
TGTGCCTGGAGTGGAGGACAGGGGGCTTGGGAAAAACTGTTTTTT
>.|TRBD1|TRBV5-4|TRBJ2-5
CASNHVGQQETQYF
TGTGCCAGCAACCACGTGGGACAGCAAGAGACCCAGTACTTC
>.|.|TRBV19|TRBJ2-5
CASSIDLVGLARETQYF
TGTGCCAGTAGTATAGATCTGGTGGGCCTTGCTCGAGAGACCCAGTACTTC
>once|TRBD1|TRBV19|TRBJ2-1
CASSIKGQTYNEQFF
TGTGCCAGTAGTATAAAGGGACAGACCTACAATGAGCAGTTCTTC
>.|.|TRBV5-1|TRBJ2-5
CASSLAGGGVRETQYF
TGCGCCAGCAGCTTGGCCGGAGGTGGGGTTAGAGAGACCCAGTACTTC
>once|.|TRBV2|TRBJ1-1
CASSSDYLTPMNTEAFF
TGTGCCAGCAGTTCTGATTACCTGACACCCATGAACACTGAAGCTTTCTTT
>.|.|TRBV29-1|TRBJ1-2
CSVADSFYGYTF
TGCAGCGTTGCGGACAGCTTTTATGGCTACACCTTC
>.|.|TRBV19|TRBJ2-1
CASSIGGGPYNEQFF
TGTGCCAGTAGTATAGGTGGTGGCCCCTACAATGAGCAGTTCTTC
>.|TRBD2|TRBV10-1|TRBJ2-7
CASSPSAGGPHEQYF
TGCGCCAGCAGTCCATCCGCGGGAGGGCCCCACGAGCAGTACTTC
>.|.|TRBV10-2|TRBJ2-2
CASSGQTNTGELFF
TGCGCCAGCAGCGGACAGACGAACACCGGGGAGCTGTTTTTT
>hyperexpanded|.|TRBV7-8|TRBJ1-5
CASSFLRQPQHF
TGTGCCAGCAGCTTTCTACGTCAGCCCCAGCATTTT
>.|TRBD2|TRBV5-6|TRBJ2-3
CASSFPSGGATDTQYF
TGTGCCAGCAGCTTCCCTAGCGGGGGGGCAACGGATACGCAGTATTTT
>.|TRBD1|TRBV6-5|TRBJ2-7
CASSYSKDRAYEQYF
TGTGCCAGCAGTTACTCGAAGGACAGGGCCTACGAGCAGTACTTC
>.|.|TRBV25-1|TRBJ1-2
CASTSSPFYGYTF
TGTGCCAGTACGAGCTCGCCTTTTTATGGCTACACCTTC